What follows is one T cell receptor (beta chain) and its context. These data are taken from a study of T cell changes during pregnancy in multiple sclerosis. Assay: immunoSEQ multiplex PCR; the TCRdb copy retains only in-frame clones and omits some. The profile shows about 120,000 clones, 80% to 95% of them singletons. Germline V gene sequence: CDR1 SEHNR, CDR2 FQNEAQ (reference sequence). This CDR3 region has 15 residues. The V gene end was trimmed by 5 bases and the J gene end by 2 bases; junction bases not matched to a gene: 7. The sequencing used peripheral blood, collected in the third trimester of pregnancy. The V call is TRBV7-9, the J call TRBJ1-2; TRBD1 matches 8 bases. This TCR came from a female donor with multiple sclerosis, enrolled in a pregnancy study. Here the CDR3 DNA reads TGTGCCAGCAGCCTGCAGACAGGGGCCAACTATGGCTACACCTTC. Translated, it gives CASSLQTGANYGYTF.